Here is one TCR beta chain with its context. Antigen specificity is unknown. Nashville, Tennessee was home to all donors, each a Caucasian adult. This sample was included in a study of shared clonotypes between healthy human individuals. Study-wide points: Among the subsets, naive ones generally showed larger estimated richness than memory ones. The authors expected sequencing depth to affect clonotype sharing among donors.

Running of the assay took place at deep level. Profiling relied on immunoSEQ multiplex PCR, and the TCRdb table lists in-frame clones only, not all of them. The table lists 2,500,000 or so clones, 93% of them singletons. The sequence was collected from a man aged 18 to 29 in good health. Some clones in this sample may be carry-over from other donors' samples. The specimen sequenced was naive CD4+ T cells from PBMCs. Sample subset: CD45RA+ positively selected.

The DNA for the CDR3 is TGTGCCAGCAGGGAATCTAGCGGGCCGTACAATGAGCAGTTCTTC. It yields the protein CASRESSGPYNEQFF. The V and J genes are TRBV6-1 and TRBJ2-1, with 8 positions matching TRBD2. V was clipped by 6 bases and J by 4 bases; unmatched bases: 8. The CDR3 loop spans 15 amino acids. CDR1 is MNHNS, CDR2 SASEGT, per germline.